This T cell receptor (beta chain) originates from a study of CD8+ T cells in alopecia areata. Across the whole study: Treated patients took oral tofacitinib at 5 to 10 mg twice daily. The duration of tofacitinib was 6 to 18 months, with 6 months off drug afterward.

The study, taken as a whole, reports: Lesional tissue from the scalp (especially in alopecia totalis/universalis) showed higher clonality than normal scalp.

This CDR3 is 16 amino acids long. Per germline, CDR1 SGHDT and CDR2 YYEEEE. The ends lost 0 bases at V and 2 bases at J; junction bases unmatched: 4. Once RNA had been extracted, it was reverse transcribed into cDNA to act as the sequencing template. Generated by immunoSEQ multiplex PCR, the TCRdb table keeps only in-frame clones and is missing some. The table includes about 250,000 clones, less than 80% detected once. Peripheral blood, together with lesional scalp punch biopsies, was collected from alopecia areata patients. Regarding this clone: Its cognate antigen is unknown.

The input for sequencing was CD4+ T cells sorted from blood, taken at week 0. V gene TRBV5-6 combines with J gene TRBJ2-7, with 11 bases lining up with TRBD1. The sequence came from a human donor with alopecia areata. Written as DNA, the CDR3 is TGTGCCAGCAGCTTGGTGGACAGGGGGCGAGCCTACGAGCAGTACTTC. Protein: CASSLVDRGRAYEQYF.